The clone carrying this T cell receptor beta chain was seen more than once but under ten times. This specimen comes from a study of blood T cells in healthy people across ages. Together with a sample-barcoded 5' primer, a J-beta primer mix was included in a second PCR lasting about 6 to 12 cycles. TCRdb reprocessed the 5' RACE reads via MiXCR and lists one record per CDR3 protein. This repertoire shows around 1,000,000 distinct CDR3 sequences, around two fifths found once; its top ten account for around 13%. V dropped 3 bases and J dropped 5; count of bases not matched to a gene: 12. The CDR3 runs 17 residues. Germline loops: CDR1 LNHNV, CDR2 YYDKDF (reference sequence).

The sequence derives from a man aged 18 to 35 in good health. Input material: blood. This chain uses TRBV15 with TRBJ1-4; the match to TRBD1 covers 7 bases. The CDR3 sequence: CATSRTRTGTENEKLFF. The CDR3 nucleotides read TGTGCCACCAGCAGGACCAGAACCGGGACAGAGAATGAAAAACTGTTTTTT. The variable domain in full, with the rest retrieved from reference TRBV15 and TRBJ1-4, is DAMVIQNPRYQVTQFGKPVTLSCSQTLNHNVMYWYQQKSSQAPKLLFHYYDKDFNNEADTPDNFQSRRPNTSFCFLDIRSPGLGDTAMYLCATSRTRTGTENEKLFFGSGTQLSVL.